A selection of T cell receptor beta chains follows, all from one sample in a study of blood T cell repertoires in COVID-19. Sequencing used immunoSEQ multiplex PCR; TCRdb keeps in-frame clones, though not all of them. In the table there are approximately 150,000 clones, approximately 80% of which are singletons. The sequencing input was peripheral blood. Every receptor here comes from an older man who had recovered from COVID-19. Each CDR3 is given with its conserved first and last residue. Fields, in order: D gene, J gene, clone size, V gene, CDR3 protein, CDR3 DNA. A D gene is named only where the DNA matches it firmly. Clone size appears in some rows only: once, few, many, or a class for an expanded clone.

D: TRBD1; J: TRBJ1-1; size: .; V: TRBV5-4; CDR3: CASSLTGMNTEAFF; DNA: TGTGCCAGCAGTTTGACAGGGATGAACACTGAAGCTTTCTTT
D: TRBD2; J: TRBJ2-7; size: .; V: TRBV7-9; CDR3: CASSLGRGLADEQYF; DNA: TGTGCCAGCAGCTTAGGAAGGGGACTAGCGGACGAGCAGTACTTC
D: TRBD2; J: TRBJ2-7; size: few; V: TRBV19; CDR3: CASSERGSYEQYF; DNA: TGTGCCAGTTCCGAGCGGGGCTCCTACGAGCAGTACTTC
D: TRBD2; J: TRBJ2-2; size: once; V: TRBV18; CDR3: CASSPKTSGNTGELFF; DNA: TGTGCCAGCTCACCAAAGACTAGCGGTAACACCGGGGAGCTGTTTTTT
D: TRBD2; J: TRBJ2-7; size: once; V: TRBV5-4; CDR3: CASSAGLAGVSYEQYF; DNA: TGTGCCAGCAGCGCCGGACTAGCGGGCGTCTCCTACGAGCAGTACTTC
D: TRBD2; J: TRBJ2-5; size: .; V: TRBV20-1; CDR3: CSASAGTSGTKTQYF; DNA: TGCAGTGCTAGTGCCGGGACTAGCGGGACCAAGACCCAGTACTTC
D: TRBD1; J: TRBJ1-2; size: .; V: TRBV28; CDR3: CASKTNAQGEAFYGYTF; DNA: TGTGCCAGCAAAACGAACGCACAGGGGGAAGCTTTCTATGGCTACACCTTC
D: .; J: TRBJ2-6; size: .; V: TRBV7-2; CDR3: CASSPRPRSGANVLTF; DNA: TGTGCCAGCAGCCCTAGGCCCCGCTCTGGGGCCAACGTCCTGACTTTC
D: TRBD1; J: TRBJ2-5; size: .; V: TRBV7-2; CDR3: CASSRDRGRETQYF; DNA: TGTGCCAGCAGCCGGGACAGGGGGCGGGAGACCCAGTACTTC
D: .; J: TRBJ2-3; size: .; V: TRBV24-1; CDR3: CATSPGLMADTQYF; DNA: TGTGCCACCAGTCCAGGGCTAATGGCGGATACGCAGTATTTT
D: .; J: TRBJ2-7; size: .; V: TRBV3-1/TRBV3-2; CDR3: CASSISIGYEQYF; DNA: TGTGCCAGCAGCATCTCGATCGGCTACGAGCAGTACTTC
D: TRBD1; J: TRBJ2-2; size: .; V: TRBV18; CDR3: CASSLTGQVNTGELFF; DNA: TGTGCCAGCTCACTTACAGGACAGGTGAACACCGGGGAGCTGTTTTTT
D: TRBD2; J: TRBJ2-4; size: .; V: TRBV5-1; CDR3: CASSPMGSPSGMVEAKNIQYF; DNA: TGCGCCAGCAGCCCTATGGGATCTCCTAGCGGGATGGTGGAAGCCAAAAACATTCAGTACTTC
D: .; J: TRBJ2-3; size: .; V: TRBV5-1; CDR3: CATARGPGSTDTQYF; DNA: TGCGCCACTGCGCGGGGGCCGGGTAGCACAGATACGCAGTATTTT
D: TRBD2; J: TRBJ2-7; size: .; V: TRBV11-1; CDR3: CASSLQTSGSIYEQYF; DNA: TGTGCCAGCAGCTTACAGACTAGCGGGAGCATTTACGAGCAGTACTTC
D: TRBD1; J: TRBJ1-4; size: .; V: TRBV3-1/TRBV3-2; CDR3: CASSQDWDRKEKLFF; DNA: TGTGCCAGCAGCCAAGATTGGGACAGGAAAGAAAAACTGTTTTTT
D: TRBD1; J: TRBJ2-7; size: once; V: TRBV15; CDR3: CATSRDLPGTGPYEQYF; DNA: TGTGCCACCAGCAGAGACCTCCCGGGGACAGGGCCCTACGAGCAGTACTTC
D: .; J: TRBJ2-1; size: few; V: TRBV7-8; CDR3: CASSLGPSWNEQFF; DNA: TGTGCCAGCAGCTTAGGGCCTAGTTGGAATGAGCAGTTCTTC
D: TRBD2; J: TRBJ2-1; size: once; V: TRBV4-1; CDR3: CASSQDWLAGVYNEQFF; DNA: TGCGCCAGCAGCCAAGATTGGCTAGCGGGGGTATACAATGAGCAGTTCTTC
D: TRBD1; J: TRBJ2-7; size: few; V: TRBV6-6; CDR3: CASRTGEVYEQYF; DNA: TGTGCCAGCAGGACAGGGGAAGTTTACGAGCAGTACTTC
D: .; J: TRBJ2-1; size: .; V: TRBV2; CDR3: CASSLVDNPYNEQFF; DNA: TGTGCCAGCAGTTTAGTGGACAACCCCTACAATGAGCAGTTCTTC
D: .; J: TRBJ1-5; size: .; V: TRBV21-1; CDR3: CASSLRLRNSNQPQHF; DNA: TGTGCCAGCAGCCTGAGACTGCGGAATAGCAATCAGCCCCAGCATTTT
D: .; J: TRBJ2-1; size: few; V: TRBV19; CDR3: CASSTLQGLNEQFF; DNA: TGTGCCAGTAGTACCTTACAGGGTCTGAATGAGCAGTTCTTC
D: TRBD1; J: TRBJ1-6; size: .; V: TRBV28; CDR3: CASSLQGQGNSPLHF; DNA: TGTGCCAGCAGTTTACAAGGACAGGGGAATTCACCCCTCCACTTT
D: TRBD2; J: TRBJ2-1; size: once; V: TRBV11-3; CDR3: CASSLGSTSGSSYNEQFF; DNA: TGTGCCAGCAGCTTAGGAAGTACTAGCGGAAGCTCCTACAATGAGCAGTTCTTC
D: TRBD2; J: TRBJ2-1; size: .; V: TRBV4-2; CDR3: CASSQDDLRGGSGEQFF; DNA: TGTGCCAGCAGCCAAGATGATTTGCGGGGCGGGAGTGGTGAGCAGTTCTTC
D: TRBD1; J: TRBJ1-1; size: .; V: TRBV6-5; CDR3: CASQGQYSFPAFF; DNA: TGTGCCAGCCAGGGACAGTACTCATTTCCCGCTTTCTTT
D: TRBD2; J: TRBJ2-1; size: .; V: TRBV3-1/TRBV3-2; CDR3: CASSQGTSGRLGEQFF; DNA: TGTGCCAGCAGCCAAGGGACTAGCGGGAGACTAGGTGAGCAGTTCTTC
D: .; J: TRBJ2-3; size: .; V: TRBV10-3; CDR3: CAISPGTGTDTQYF; DNA: TGTGCCATCAGCCCCGGGACTGGCACAGATACGCAGTATTTT
D: .; J: TRBJ2-3; size: .; V: TRBV5-4; CDR3: CASSLDNTDTQYF; DNA: TGTGCCAGCAGCTTGGACAACACAGATACGCAGTATTTT
D: TRBD2; J: TRBJ2-3; size: .; V: TRBV29-1; CDR3: CSVEASGVMYTQYF; DNA: TGCAGCGTTGAAGCTAGCGGGGTCATGTATACGCAGTATTTT
D: .; J: TRBJ2-3; size: .; V: TRBV20-1; CDR3: CSAFQGYTQYF; DNA: TGCAGTGCGTTTCAGGGATATACGCAGTATTTT
D: .; J: TRBJ2-7; size: .; V: TRBV3-1/TRBV3-2; CDR3: CASSQRRRTPSYEQYF; DNA: TGTGCCAGCAGCCAACGGAGAAGGACACCTTCCTACGAGCAGTACTTC
D: .; J: TRBJ2-3; size: .; V: TRBV29-1; CDR3: CSGEGGGDTHTQYF; DNA: TGCAGCGGCGAGGGGGGGGGAGACACACATACGCAGTATTTT
D: .; J: TRBJ2-7; size: .; V: TRBV20-1; CDR3: CSARGTYEQYF; DNA: TGCAGTGCTCGGGGTACCTACGAGCAGTACTTC
D: .; J: TRBJ2-3; size: .; V: TRBV7-2; CDR3: CASTPSKQAQDTQYF; DNA: TGTGCCAGCACCCCGAGTAAACAGGCCCAGGATACGCAGTATTTT
D: TRBD1; J: TRBJ2-5; size: few; V: TRBV7-2; CDR3: CASSPTGVAETQYF; DNA: TGTGCCAGCAGCCCGACAGGGGTCGCAGAGACCCAGTACTTC
D: .; J: TRBJ2-6; size: .; V: TRBV27; CDR3: CASTVNAGANVLTF; DNA: TGTGCCAGCACGGTGAACGCTGGGGCCAACGTCCTGACTTTC
D: .; J: TRBJ2-1; size: .; V: TRBV5-6; CDR3: CASSSYFYEQFF; DNA: TGTGCCAGCAGCTCGTACTTCTACGAGCAGTTCTTC
D: TRBD2; J: TRBJ2-1; size: .; V: TRBV3-1/TRBV3-2; CDR3: CASSQAGLAGDEQFF; DNA: TGTGCCAGCAGCCAAGCGGGACTAGCGGGAGACGAGCAGTTCTTC
D: .; J: TRBJ1-4; size: .; V: TRBV7-2; CDR3: CASSLWGQGSEKLFF; DNA: TGTGCCAGCAGCCTATGGGGGCAGGGAAGTGAAAAACTGTTTTTT
D: TRBD1; J: TRBJ1-2; size: few; V: TRBV5-6; CDR3: CASRAGQGAGYGYTF; DNA: TGTGCCAGCAGGGCGGGACAGGGGGCAGGCTATGGCTACACCTTC
D: .; J: TRBJ1-5; size: .; V: TRBV12-3/TRBV12-4; CDR3: CASRQWENQPQHF; DNA: TGTGCCAGCAGGCAGTGGGAGAATCAGCCCCAGCATTTT
D: TRBD2; J: TRBJ2-3; size: .; V: TRBV10-3; CDR3: CAIKAGEDTQYF; DNA: TGTGCCATCAAGGCGGGGGAAGATACGCAGTATTTT
D: .; J: TRBJ2-3; size: .; V: TRBV9; CDR3: CASRAEGPADTQYF; DNA: TGTGCCAGCAGGGCAGAGGGCCCCGCAGATACGCAGTATTTT
D: TRBD2; J: TRBJ2-2; size: .; V: TRBV19; CDR3: CASSLGLAGFTGELFF; DNA: TGTGCCAGTAGTCTCGGACTAGCGGGTTTCACCGGGGAGCTGTTTTTT